These 13 T cell receptor beta chains were all obtained from the same sample, sequenced in a study of siplizumab effects on memory and regulatory T cells. The protocol was immunoSEQ multiplex PCR, while the TCRdb copy is restricted to in-frame clones and leaves out a portion. In the table there are some 100,000 clones, about 91% of which are singletons. The sample was Tregs sorted from blood. The source of these receptors is a human donor in good health.

This clone has only one observation. The V call is TRBV7-9, the J call TRBJ2-1, with D possibly TRBD2 on 5 matching bases. The CDR3 totals 14 residues. Germline V gene lookup returns CDR1 SEHNR and CDR2 FQNEAQ (reference sequence). V was pared by 1 base and J by 9 bases, with 13 bases between. The CDR3 is CASSLGGAPTEQFF. DNA for the CDR3: TGTGCCAGCAGCTTAGGGGGAGCCCCTACTGAGCAGTTCTTC.

V usage is TRBV2 and J usage is TRBJ1-5, with D unclear. The CDR3 covers 14 residues. Trimming cost V 6 bases and J 3 bases, with 12 bases left between them. Germline loops: CDR1 SNHLY, CDR2 FYNNEI. CDR3 sequence reads: CASRVGLNNQPQHF. The DNA of the CDR3 is TGTGCCAGCAGGGTTGGACTGAACAATCAGCCCCAGCATTTT.

J is TRBJ1-4 and V is TRBV18; TRBD1 aligns across 8 bases. V was pared by 1 base and J by 8 bases, with 15 bases of the junction left unmatched. CDR3 length: 18 amino acids. CDR1 and CDR2 from the germline V gene are KGHSH and LQKENI. CDR3 sequence (DNA): TGTGCCAGCTCACCACGTCAGGTGCAGGGGGCCTTGCGGGAAAAACTGTTTTTT. This translates into CASSPRQVQGALREKLFF.

This clone was found once. This sequence joins TRBV6-6 and TRBJ2-1; D might be TRBD2 (7 bases). V lost 2 bases to trimming and J lost 2 bases, with 13 bases between them. Germline assignment: CDR1 MNHNY and CDR2 SVGAGI (reference sequence). This CDR3 comprises 16 residues. The CDR3 DNA follows: TGTGCCAGCAGTTACGGGGGGGCGGGAGCCTACAATGAGCAGTTCTTC. It encodes CASSYGGAGAYNEQFF.

The sample holds one count of this clone. The CDR3 nucleotides are TGTGCCAGCAGCCCACAGTTAACCGGGGAGCTGTTTTTT. Translated, it gives CASSPQLTGELFF. V is TRBV11-3 and J is TRBJ2-2; D is undetermined. Germline V lookup: CDR1 SGHNT, CDR2 YENEEA. The V and J ends lost 5 bases and 5 bases respectively, with 9 bases between them. The CDR3 runs 13 residues.

The chain is built from TRBV5-1 and TRBJ2-5; D ambiguous. Judging by the DNA end, TRBJ2-7 fits better; the J call may be wrong. Germline loops: CDR1 SGHRS, CDR2 YFSETQ. This CDR3 comprises 14 residues. The CDR3 sequence: CASSLSGRTYEQYF. CDR3 DNA: TGCGCCAGCAGCTTATCAGGACGTACCTACGAGCAGTACTTC.

J is TRBJ2-1 and V is TRBV28; D uncertain. The CDR3 runs to 11 residues. Germline V lookup: CDR1 MDHEN, CDR2 SYDVKM. V lost 4 bases and J 6 bases, leaving 4 bases between the germline ends. The CDR3 region has the DNA TGTGCCAGCAGTTCTAGCAATGAGCAGTTCTTC. This codes for CASSSSNEQFF.

A word on this clone: A junction end diverges from the germline sequence, so it may reflect a read error. In nucleotides, the CDR3 is TGTGCTAGCAGCTTAGGTCAGGGTGCGTACAATGAGCAGTTCTTC. Protein sequence: CASSLGQGAYNEQFF. The chain recombines TRBV7-7 with TRBJ2-1; possible D gene TRBD1, 5 bases. CDR3 length: 15 residues. Germline assignment: CDR1 SSHAT and CDR2 FNYEAQ (reference sequence). The full variable domain, with the rest looked up from reference TRBV7-7 and TRBJ2-1, is GAGVSQSPRYKVTKRGQDVTLRCDPISSHATLYWYQQALGQGPEFLTYFNYEAQPDKSGLPSDRFSAERPEGSISTLTIQRTEQRDSAMYRCASSLGQGAYNEQFFGPGTRLTVL.

This chain joins TRBV4-1 and TRBJ2-7; 7 positions match TRBD2. The germline V gene encodes CDR1 MGHRA and CDR2 YSYEKL. The CDR3 sequence is 16 residues long. With 3 bases clipped from V and 4 bases from J, the junction kept 12 bases outside the gene matches. CDR3 region: CASSQGVAGAIYEQYF. As DNA, the CDR3 is TGCGCCAGCAGCCAGGGTGTAGCGGGTGCCATTTACGAGCAGTACTTC.

The genes are TRBV10-3 and TRBJ2-7; TRBD2 agrees at 9 bases. Germline values: CDR1 ENHRY, CDR2 SYGVKD. J gave up 6 bases and V 0 bases, and 6 bases lay outside the gene matches. The CDR3 totals 15 residues. CDR3 amino acids: CAISESLAGSSEQYF. The CDR3 DNA reads as TGTGCCATCAGTGAGTCCCTAGCGGGGTCCAGCGAGCAGTACTTC.

The J gene is TRBJ2-6, the V gene TRBV27, with D possibly being TRBD1 (5 bases). The germline V gene has CDR1 MNHEY and CDR2 SMNVEV (reference sequence). V lost 4 bases, J lost 4 bases, and 8 bases lay in between. CDR3 size: 14 residues. This CDR3 is CASSSPGGANVLTF. DNA for the CDR3: TGTGCCAGCAGTTCCCCAGGGGGGGCCAACGTCCTGACTTTC.

The chain combines TRBV6-1 with TRBJ2-3, with 10 bases lining up with TRBD1. The junction had 4 bases not matched to a gene; V was cut back by 4 bases and J by 0 bases. Germline V gene lookup returns CDR1 MNHNS and CDR2 SASEGT. This CDR3 spans 16 amino acids. CDR3 nucleotides: TGTGCCAGCAGTGCAGGGACAGGGGTTAGCACAGATACGCAGTATTTT. This gives the protein CASSAGTGVSTDTQYF.

A few counts support this clone. This chain links TRBV19 with TRBJ2-3; D is possibly TRBD1 (6 bases). The CDR3 extends over 14 amino acids. Germline V gene data show CDR1 as LNHDA and CDR2 as SQIVND (reference sequence). V shed 5 bases and J shed 6 bases, with 15 bases lying between them. The CDR3 is CASSPPGHDDTQYF. The CDR3, as DNA: TGTGCCAGTAGTCCCCCGGGACACGACGATACGCAGTATTTT.